This T cell receptor beta chain stems from a study of CD8+ T cells in alopecia areata. Study-wide points: Lesional tissue from the scalp (especially in alopecia totalis/universalis) showed higher clonality than normal scalp.

As for treatment: oral pan-JAK inhibitor, 5-10 mg twice daily. As part of sample collection, lesional scalp punch biopsies and peripheral blood were taken from alopecia areata patients. Concerning this clone: Its specificity is not known.

The CDR3 consists of 18 residues. The V gene end was trimmed by 4 bases and the J gene end by 0 bases; junction bases not matched to a gene: 15. From germline, CDR1 is SGDLS and CDR2 YYNGEE. Investigators isolated RNA and reverse transcribed it into cDNA to act as the sequencing template. Sequencing used immunoSEQ multiplex PCR; TCRdb keeps in-frame clones, though not all of them. This table holds 10,000 to 15,000 clones, 68% found once. This receptor was taken from a human donor with alopecia areata. The specimen comprised skin, sampled at week 4, from a patient treated with tofacitinib. The rearrangement uses TRBV9 and TRBJ1-1, with TRBD1 matching over 7 bases. The chain's CDR3 is CASSPSRFNRGMNTEAFF. CDR3 nucleotide sequence: TGTGCCAGCAGCCCCTCTCGATTCAACAGGGGAATGAACACTGAAGCTTTCTTT.